This note documents a single T cell receptor (beta chain) sequence. Its antigen is still unknown. The protocol was immunoSEQ multiplex PCR, while the TCRdb copy is restricted to in-frame clones and leaves out a portion. The sample holds about 68,000 clones, under 95% seen once. This record comes from a study of lymphopenia after photon versus proton radiotherapy. Study results and limitations: Photon-treated patients lost naive T cells and TCR diversity; proton-treated stayed stable. After the lymphocyte nadir, photon-treated repertoires showed oligoclonal expansion, especially of CD8+ Temra cells. Authors raise, but do not show, better survival with proton therapy.

The germline CDR1 and CDR2 sequences are LNHDA and SQIVND (reference sequence). Trimming stripped 8 bases from V and 0 bases from J, with 10 bases between. The CDR3 runs 13 residues. The material sequenced was peripheral blood, taken from a patient treated with photon-based radiotherapy. This chain connects TRBV19 to TRBJ1-1; no clear D gene. This TCR was recovered from a woman in her 70s with pancreatic cancer. CDR3 residues: CASLRSMNTEAFF. Here the CDR3 DNA reads TGTGCCAGTCTCCGATCGATGAACACTGAAGCTTTCTTT.